The clone carrying this TCR beta chain has only a few counts. The record originates from a study of cytomegalovirus exposure and HLA in healthy donors. A multiplex PCR was run with 60 Vbeta primers and 13 Jbeta primers. Only in-frame clones appear in the TCRdb table, and some are missing; sequencing was by immunoSEQ multiplex PCR. The sample carries fewer than 100,000 clones, around 80% recorded once. The CDR3 is 13 residues long. The trim removed 5 bases at V and 4 bases at J, leaving 4 bases unmatched. Germline assignment: CDR1 SEHNR and CDR2 FQNEAQ (reference sequence). The V gene is TRBV7-9, the J gene TRBJ1-1; 7 positions match TRBD1. Sequencing was carried out using PBMCs. The origin of this receptor is a woman aged 55-75 years in good health and CMV-seronegative. As DNA, the CDR3 is TGTGCCAGCAGCCGACAGGGCGGCACTGAAGCTTTCTTT. Amino acids: CASSRQGGTEAFF.